The 20 T cell receptor beta chains in this list originate from one sample, sequenced in a study of PD-1 blockade in classical Hodgkin lymphoma. Using immunoSEQ multiplex PCR, the repertoire was profiled, and TCRdb retains in-frame clones only, with some absent. The profile covers more than 40,000 clones, with about 70% appearing a single time and more than 20% taken by the ten largest. Autologous stem cell transplantation was followed by relapse in every patient, and brentuximab vedotin exposure varied. The source was peripheral blood mononuclear cells (PBMCs), collected at baseline. Every receptor here comes from a human donor with classical Hodgkin lymphoma.

By share of the sample, this clone is medium-sized (0.01 to 0.1%). The chain has TRBV6-5 and TRBJ1-2; D uncertain. Germline V CDR1 and CDR2: MNHEY, SVGAGI. V dropped 2 bases and J dropped 7 bases, with 8 bases sitting between them. This CDR3 spans 12 amino acids. In DNA, the CDR3 is TGTGCCAGCAGTTACGGGTCAGCTGGCTACACCTTC. Its protein product is CASSYGSAGYTF.

The chain couples TRBV19 to TRBJ1-2; D is uncertain. The CDR3 length is 16 residues. Trimming shortened V by 2 bases and J by 3 bases, and 16 bases separated the two germline ends. The germline CDR1 and CDR2 sequences are LNHDA and SQIVND (reference sequence). The CDR3 DNA follows: TGTGCCAGTAGTATAAGACCCCCACCTGACTACTATGGCTACACCTTC. Its protein is CASSIRPPPDYYGYTF.

The chain joins TRBV7-8 to TRBJ1-4; 8 positions agree with TRBD1. The length of the CDR3 is 14 residues. The V gene end was trimmed by 5 bases and the J gene end by 7 bases; junction bases not matched to a gene: 6. Germline V gene data show CDR1 as SGHVS and CDR2 as FQNEAQ. As DNA, the CDR3 is TGTGCCAGCAGCCCCAGGACAGGGCTTGAAAAACTGTTTTTT. It is translated as CASSPRTGLEKLFF.

This chain joins TRBV6-5 and TRBJ2-1; 8 bases are a match to TRBD2. V trimming: 4 bases; J trimming: 7 bases; junction bases outside the gene matches: 3. CDR1 and CDR2 (germline): MNHEY, SVGAGI. The CDR3 extends over 13 amino acids. The CDR3 nucleotides read TGTGCCAGCAGTTCGACTAGCGTAAATGAGCAGTTCTTC. It yields the protein CASSSTSVNEQFF.

The chain uses TRBV28 and TRBJ2-2, with no clear D. Trimming removed 3 bases from V and 3 bases from J, with 11 bases in between. CDR3 length: 15 amino acids. In germline, CDR1 is MDHEN, CDR2 SYDVKM. The CDR3 DNA is TGTGCCAGCAGTTTGGGCAGTTTGTACACCGGGGAGCTGTTTTTT. Amino acids: CASSLGSLYTGELFF.

The V gene is TRBV11-2, the J gene TRBJ2-2, with 8 bases lining up with TRBD2. CDR3 length: 16 residues. The junction had 7 bases not matched to a gene; V was cut back by 3 bases and J by 4 bases. Germline-derived CDR1 and CDR2 are SGHAT and FQNNGV. CDR3 loop: CASSFKSGSGTGELFF. The CDR3, as DNA: TGTGCCAGCAGCTTCAAAAGCGGGAGTGGCACCGGGGAGCTGTTTTTT.

The rearrangement links TRBV7-2 to TRBJ2-7, with TRBD1 matching over 7 bases. The CDR3 has 14 amino acids. J gave up 0 bases and V 5 bases, and 4 bases lay outside the gene matches. The germline CDR1 and CDR2 sequences are SGHTA and FQGNSA. CDR3 nucleotide sequence: TGTGCCAGCAGCCCAGGGGGTATCTCCTACGAGCAGTACTTC. It specifies CASSPGGISYEQYF.

The chain employs TRBV7-3 and TRBJ2-1; the match to TRBD2 covers 11 bases. In germline, CDR1 is SGHTA, CDR2 FQGTGA. This CDR3 region has 17 residues. J was trimmed by 4 bases and V by 1 base; bases with no gene match: 6. CDR3 nucleotides: TGTGCCAGCAGCTTAAAGCCGGGACTAGCGGATTACAATGAGCAGTTCTTC. Translating it yields CASSLKPGLADYNEQFF.

The chain combines TRBV30 with TRBJ1-1; no clear D gene. Germline V gene lookup returns CDR1 GTSNPN and CDR2 SVGIG (reference sequence). V lost 4 bases, J lost 7 bases, and 7 bases lay in between. The CDR3 is made up of 10 amino acids. DNA of the CDR3: TGTGCCTGGACTGGAGGTGAAGCTTTCTTT. This codes for CAWTGGEAFF.

DNA for the CDR3: TGTGCCTGGAGGGGACAGGGAGAGGCCGGGGAGCTGTTTTTT. Translating gives CAWRGQGEAGELFF. The gene calls are TRBV30 and TRBJ2-2; 9 bases are shared with TRBD1. V lost 3 bases and J lost 6; bases outside the gene matches: 5. This CDR3 has 14 residues. CDR1 is GTSNPN, CDR2 SVGIG, per germline (reference sequence).

This rearrangement joins TRBV7-2 to TRBJ2-4; D ambiguous. CDR1 is SGHTA and CDR2 is FQGNSA in the germline V gene. The CDR3 sequence is 11 residues long. Trimming cost V 5 bases and J 4 bases, with 3 bases left between them. The CDR3 protein is CASSPKNIQYF. Written as DNA, the CDR3 is TGTGCCAGCAGCCCGAAAAACATTCAGTACTTC. Supplemented by reference TRBV7-2 and TRBJ2-4, the full variable domain reads GAGVSQSPSNKVTEKGKDVELRCDPISGHTALYWYRQSLGQGLEFLIYFQGNSAPDKSGLPSDRFSAERTGGSVSTLTIQRTQQEDSAVYLCASSPKNIQYFGAGTRLSVL.

This rearrangement joins TRBV7-8 to TRBJ1-2, with D unclear. Trimming cost V 5 bases and J 7 bases, with 20 bases left between them. Germline lookup yields CDR1 SGHVS and CDR2 FQNEAQ. CDR3 size: 15 residues. In DNA form, the CDR3 reads TGTGCCAGCAGCCCGGAGAGGATGGGTCTGGGTGGCTACACCTTC. Amino acids: CASSPERMGLGGYTF.

The chain recombines TRBV7-3 with TRBJ2-1, with D perhaps matching TRBD1 or TRBD2 (6 bases each). V dropped 1 base and J dropped 7 bases, with 17 bases sitting between them. This CDR3 has 16 amino acids. Per germline, CDR1 SGHTA and CDR2 FQGTGA. CDR3: CASSLKGGGGFNEQFF. CDR3 DNA: TGTGCCAGCAGCTTAAAAGGGGGAGGAGGTTTTAATGAGCAGTTCTTC.

The rearrangement joins TRBV7-9 to TRBJ1-4; D remains ambiguous. V was shortened by 4 bases and J by 0 bases, with 9 bases between the two germline ends. The CDR3 runs 15 residues. Germline lookup yields CDR1 SEHNR and CDR2 FQNEAQ (reference sequence). The CDR3 loop reads CASSYDTSTNEKLFF. CDR3 DNA sequence: TGTGCCAGCAGCTACGACACGTCAACTAATGAAAAACTGTTTTTT.

The chain recombines TRBV7-8 with TRBJ1-4; the D gene is possibly TRBD1 (6 bases). Germline V CDR1 and CDR2: SGHVS, FQNEAQ. With 3 bases removed from V and 5 bases from J, the gap between germline ends came to 7 bases. The length of the CDR3 is 13 residues. As DNA, the CDR3 is TGTGCCAGCAGCTTGAGGGGGAATGAAAAACTGTTTTTT. It codes for CASSLRGNEKLFF.

V gene TRBV10-3 combines with J gene TRBJ2-7; D might be TRBD2 (6 bases). CDR1 and CDR2 (germline): ENHRY, SYGVKD. Trimming removed 11 bases from V and 1 base from J, with 18 bases in between. The CDR3 runs 14 residues. The CDR3: CAALGGMGSYEQYF. The CDR3 nucleotides read TGTGCCGCTTTAGGAGGGATGGGGTCCTACGAGCAGTACTTC.

This chain uses TRBV18 with TRBJ1-3; D is ambiguous. Germline lookup yields CDR1 KGHSH and CDR2 LQKENI. The length of the CDR3 is 14 residues. Trimming pared 3 bases from V and 0 bases from J, leaving 6 bases between. In DNA, the CDR3 is TGTGCCAGCTCACCCATACCCTCTGGAAACACCATATATTTT. Amino acid sequence: CASSPIPSGNTIYF.

This clone was observed once. V is TRBV27 and J is TRBJ1-2; 7 positions agree with TRBD1. Germline V gene sequence: CDR1 MNHEY, CDR2 SMNVEV (reference sequence). There are 17 residues in the CDR3. The junction had 16 bases not matched to a gene; V was cut back by 8 bases and J by 1 base. For the CDR3, the DNA is TGTGCCAGCGCACTGACAGGGCTGGAGACACTTAACTATGGCTACACCTTC. Its protein product is CASALTGLETLNYGYTF.

V is TRBV6-6 and J is TRBJ2-6; D call uncertain. The CDR3 is 15 amino acids. The germline V and J ends were trimmed by 5 bases and 0 bases, with 8 bases remaining between them. CDR1 and CDR2 (germline): MNHNY, SVGAGI (reference sequence). CDR3 loop: CASSTFSSGANVLTF. The CDR3 DNA is TGTGCCAGCAGTACCTTTAGCTCTGGGGCCAACGTCCTGACTTTC.

The gene calls are TRBV11-3 and TRBJ2-1, with D hard to call. The ends were cut back, 0 bases at V and 7 bases at J, with 7 bases in the middle. CDR1 and CDR2 (germline): SGHNT, YENEEA. The CDR3 runs to 13 residues. The CDR3 DNA follows: TGTGCCAGCAGCTTAGATGCCGGGAATGAGCAGTTCTTC. Residues: CASSLDAGNEQFF.